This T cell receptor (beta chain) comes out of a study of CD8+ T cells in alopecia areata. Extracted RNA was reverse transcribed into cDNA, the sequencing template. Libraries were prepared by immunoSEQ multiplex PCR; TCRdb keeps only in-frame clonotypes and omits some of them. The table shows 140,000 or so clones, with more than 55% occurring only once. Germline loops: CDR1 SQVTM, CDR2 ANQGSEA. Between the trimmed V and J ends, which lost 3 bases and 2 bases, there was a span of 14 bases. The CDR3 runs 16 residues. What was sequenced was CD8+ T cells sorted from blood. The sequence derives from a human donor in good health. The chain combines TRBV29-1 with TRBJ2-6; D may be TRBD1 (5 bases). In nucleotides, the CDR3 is TGCAGCGTTGAGGACACTTCGGGCCCTGGGGCCAACGTCCTGACTTTC. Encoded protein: CSVEDTSGPGANVLTF.